Here is one TCR beta chain with its context. No antigen is known for it. TCRdb's table, derived via immunoSEQ multiplex PCR, lists solely in-frame clones and lacks some. There are about 11,000 clones in the sample; over 60% occur only once, and approximately 8% lies in the top ten. Time point meaning: neoterminal ileum biopsy at postoperative endoscopy, about 6 months after surgery. The CDR3 is 15 residues long. The germline V gene encodes CDR1 SGDLS and CDR2 YYNGEE. The ends were cut back, 0 bases at V and 0 bases at J, with 9 bases in the middle. This entry comes from a study of T cell repertoires in ileal Crohn's disease. Study details: M6 samples are neoterminal ileum biopsies from postoperative colonoscopy.

Whole-study findings and limits: Clonality above 26.8% at surgery always came with endoscopic recurrence. Mucosal expansions were suggested to be mainly CD8 T cells. Compared with non-smokers, active smokers at surgery showed more clonal expansions.

The genes are TRBV9 and TRBJ1-1; no clear D. The TCR was taken from an adult with Crohn's disease. The sample taken for sequencing was ileal tissue. The CDR3 protein is CASSVAPDMNTEAFF. CDR3 coding DNA: TGTGCCAGCAGCGTAGCTCCAGACATGAACACTGAAGCTTTCTTT. The variable domain in full, completed from reference TRBV9 and TRBJ1-1, reads DSGVTQTPKHLITATGQRVTLRCSPRSGDLSVYWYQQSLDQGLQFLIQYYNGEERAKGNILERFSAQQFPDLHSELNLSSLELGDSALYFCASSVAPDMNTEAFFGQGTRLTVV.